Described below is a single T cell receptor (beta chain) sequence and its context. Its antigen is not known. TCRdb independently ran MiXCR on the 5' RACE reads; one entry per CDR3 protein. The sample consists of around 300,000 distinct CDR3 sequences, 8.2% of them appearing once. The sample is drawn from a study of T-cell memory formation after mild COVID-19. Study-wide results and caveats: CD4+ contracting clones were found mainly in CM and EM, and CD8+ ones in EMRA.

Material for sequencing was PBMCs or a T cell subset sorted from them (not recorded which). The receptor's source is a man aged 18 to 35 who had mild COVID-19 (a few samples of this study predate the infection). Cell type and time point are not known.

The CDR3 here is CSAADRAYEKLFF. The CDR3 DNA sequence: TGCAGTGCCGCGGACAGGGCTTACGAAAAACTGTTTTTT. This chain links TRBV20-1 with TRBJ1-4, with TRBD1 identical over 8 bases. CDR1 and CDR2 from the germline V gene are DFQATT and SNEGSKA (reference sequence). The CDR3 covers 13 residues. The ends lost 6 bases at V and 8 bases at J; junction bases unmatched: 8.